The next 8 T cell receptor beta chains were all read from a single sample in a study of cytomegalovirus exposure and HLA in healthy donors. The PCR was carried out with 60 Vbeta primers and 13 Jbeta primers. Clones were sequenced by immunoSEQ multiplex PCR, and TCRdb holds only the in-frame ones, with some missing. This table has 130,000 to 150,000 clones, 76% appearing once. Input material: PBMCs. Every receptor here comes from a woman in her 40s in good health and CMV-seronegative.

The chain couples TRBV7-9 to TRBJ1-4; maybe TRBD1 (5 bases). The germline V and J ends were trimmed by 3 bases and 0 bases, with 8 bases remaining between them. This CDR3 region has 15 residues. CDR1 SEHNR and CDR2 FQNEAQ come from the germline V gene (reference sequence). CDR3 nucleotides: TGTGCCAGCAGCTTTCGGACACCAACTAATGAAAAACTGTTTTTT. This encodes CASSFRTPTNEKLFF.

A word on this clone: Other nucleotide sequences in the sample specify the same CDR3. V usage is TRBV20-1 and J usage is TRBJ1-1; D is perhaps TRBD1 (5 bases). The CDR3 contains 11 residues. Germline V gene lookup returns CDR1 DFQATT and CDR2 SNEGSKA (reference sequence). The CDR3: CRTDRNTEAFF. CDR3 sequence (DNA): TGCAGGACTGACAGGAACACTGAAGCTTTCTTT.

The chain couples TRBV9 to TRBJ2-1; TRBD2 aligns across 11 bases. The CDR3 runs to 17 residues. V dropped 4 bases and J dropped 3; count of bases not matched to a gene: 9. CDR1 is SGDLS, CDR2 YYNGEE, per germline. In DNA, the CDR3 is TGTGCCAGCAGCCTCCAATATAGCGGGAGGGGCTACAATGAGCAGTTCTTC. It is translated as CASSLQYSGRGYNEQFF.

This clone has just one count. This chain uses TRBV28 with TRBJ2-5; 10 nucleotides match TRBD1. Trimming took 6 bases from V and 5 from J; bases not matched to a gene: 6. The CDR3 spans 14 residues. CDR1 and CDR2 from the germline V gene are MDHEN and SYDVKM. The chain's CDR3 is CASSPGTGVETQYF. In nucleotides, the CDR3 is TGTGCCAGCAGCCCAGGGACAGGGGTGGAGACCCAGTACTTC.

Comment on this clone: The sample holds other DNA sequences that translate to the same CDR3. This chain connects TRBV6-1 to TRBJ1-1, with D perhaps TRBD1 (6 bases). Germline V gene data show CDR1 as MNHNS and CDR2 as SASEGT. The CDR3 is made up of 16 amino acids. V lost 3 bases to trimming and J lost 4 bases, with 18 bases between them. The CDR3 DNA sequence: TGTGCCAGCAGTGAGGTGGGCAGGGGACGCCCCACTGAAGCTTTCTTT. It translates to CASSEVGRGRPTEAFF.

The V and J genes are TRBV7-9 and TRBJ1-2, with 7 bases that match TRBD1. The trim removed 5 bases at V and 6 bases at J, leaving 21 bases unmatched. Germline CDR1 reads SEHNR; CDR2 reads FQNEAQ (reference sequence). The CDR3 is made up of 18 amino acids. In DNA form, the CDR3 reads TGTGCCAGCAGCCGACAAAATCTAAGAACAGGGGTAGCGCATGGCTACACCTTC. It specifies CASSRQNLRTGVAHGYTF.

V is TRBV7-8 and J is TRBJ2-1; no clear D. The ends were cut back, 2 bases at V and 3 bases at J, with 11 bases in the middle. The CDR3 totals 15 residues. CDR1 and CDR2 from the germline V gene are SGHVS and FQNEAQ. CDR3 coding DNA: TGTGCCAGCAGCTTACGCAGCAACAGCTACAATGAGCAGTTCTTC. This codes for CASSLRSNSYNEQFF.

This sequence joins TRBV7-9 and TRBJ1-2; no reliable D call. Germline CDR1 is SEHNR and CDR2 is FQNEAQ (reference sequence). The CDR3 contains 15 residues. Trimming stripped 2 bases from V and 3 bases from J, with 13 bases between. The CDR3 loop reads CASSLMETGDYGYTF. The CDR3 DNA follows: TGTGCCAGCAGCTTAATGGAAACGGGAGACTATGGCTACACCTTC.